This TCR beta chain appears in the sequencing data of a study of post-analysis software for immune sequencing data (dated by TCRdb to 2013 to 2016). About the investigation overall: Disease courses on record covered relapsing-remitting, secondary progressive and progressive-relapsing multiple sclerosis, though some patients had no subtype annotation. Patient repertoires were compared against about a dozen previously published healthy control repertoires from donors aged 6 to 25 years. A subset of samples was prepared in parallel using single-end sample barcoding, then pooled and co-amplified after Illumina adapter ligation.

TCR beta repertoires were profiled from peripheral blood of approximately 13 young patients with multiple sclerosis to demonstrate the VDJtools post-analysis software. The multiple sclerosis patients were children and adolescents between about 6 and 16 years of age. Library preparation was by PCR. Sequencing relied on an Illumina HiSeq 2500. To reduce PCR and sequencing biases, unique molecular identifiers were built into the TCR beta cDNA libraries. Every 1 to 10 million input T cells yielded 500,000 or so cDNA molecules, meaning each molecule approximated one T cell. Patient libraries were prepared and sequenced with the same protocol used for the earlier healthy control dataset. Samples belonging to the same batch were prepared together, multiplexed and sequenced on a shared HiSeq lane. The study's own analysis went as follows. Raw barcoded reads were processed with MIGEC, discarding single-read molecular identifier groups before consensus assembly and CDR3 extraction. VDJtools was used for post-analysis of the clonotype tables, with diversity normalized by down-sampling every dataset to the smallest sample size. Repertoire overlap clustering matched CDR3 amino acid but not nucleotide sequences to correct batch-related cross-sample contamination. TCRdb took the public reads, trimmed them with fastp at Q25, ran MiXCR for clone calling and kept in-frame beta chains. CDR3 protein sequences are deduplicated, and each keeps its most common genes and DNA. TCRdb assigned the V and J calls; the authors' analysis was not used. This sample is represented by 350,000 to 500,000 distinct CDR3 sequences; approximately 37% of them were singletons. The leading ten clones occupy less than 10% of the sample.

The CDR3, from cysteine to phenylalanine, totals 16 residues. Just the 48-base CDR3 DNA is kept, in frame starting at base 1. Trimming takes 2 bases from V and 2 bases from J, and the germline ends sit 13 bases apart. CDR1 and CDR2, looked up from the germline V gene, are SGHDT and YYEEEE. As regards this clonotype: The specificity of this receptor is unknown. No much larger clonotype is one base removed from it; base qualities were not supplied.

Results and caveats for the whole study, not just this receptor: When samples were clustered directly using the F measure, samples prepared in the same batch co-clustered strongly, which prompted a batch-effect correction. Normalized Chao1 diversity was significantly lower in multiple sclerosis patients than controls, suggesting substantial peripheral T-cell clonal expansion. The control group was slightly older than the multiple sclerosis patient group. Patients showed significantly higher frequencies than controls for roughly five TRBV segments, among them TRBV5-6, TRBV5-1 and TRBV20-1.

The chain is assembled from TRBV5-6 and TRBJ1-4, and TRBD1 may be the D gene, going by 6 matching bases. The TCR sequence derives from a girl aged 2 to 9 with multiple sclerosis. Sequencing was carried out using blood. Here the CDR3 is given as CASSFRRGTTNEKLFF. The sequenced DNA: TGTGCCAGCAGCTTCCGCAGGGGAACCACTAATGAAAAACTGTTTTTT.